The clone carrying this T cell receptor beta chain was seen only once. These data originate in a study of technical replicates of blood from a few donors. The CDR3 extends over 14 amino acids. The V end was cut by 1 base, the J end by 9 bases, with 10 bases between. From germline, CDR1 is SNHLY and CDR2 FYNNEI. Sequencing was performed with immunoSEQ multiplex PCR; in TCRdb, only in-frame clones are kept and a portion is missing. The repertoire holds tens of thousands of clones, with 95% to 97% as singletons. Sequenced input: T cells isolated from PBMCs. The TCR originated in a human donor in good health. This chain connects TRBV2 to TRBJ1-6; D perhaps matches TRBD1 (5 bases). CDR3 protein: CASSEGGGVSPLHF. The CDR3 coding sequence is TGTGCCAGCAGTGAAGGTGGGGGGGTTTCACCCCTCCACTTT.